Presented here are 32 T cell receptor beta chains from one specimen sequenced in a study of T cell responses to AZD1222 COVID-19 vaccine. This table comes from immunoSEQ multiplex PCR, and its TCRdb copy is limited to in-frame clones, with some not included. The data show about 120,000 clones, 75% to 95% seen once. Sequenced here: peripheral blood, sampled 28 days after the second dose of the MenACWY control vaccine. These receptors all stem from an adult who received the MenACWY meningococcal vaccine as a control.

The chain has TRBV11-2 and TRBJ2-1; a possible D gene is TRBD1 (6 bases). The CDR3 covers 16 residues. The V end lost 7 bases, the J end lost 3 bases, and 19 bases lay between the germline ends. The germline gives CDR1 SGHAT, CDR2 FQNNGV. CDR3 bases: TGTGCCAGCACCCTCCCCAGCCCAGGGGACTACAATGAGCAGTTCTTC. Translated: CASTLPSPGDYNEQFF.

V and J are TRBV6-2 or TRBV6-3 and TRBJ2-3; 13 nucleotides agree with TRBD2. Germline V CDR1 and CDR2: MNHEY, SVGEGT. This CDR3 spans 15 amino acids. J lost 4 bases, V lost 5 bases, and 3 bases had no gene match. CDR3: CASSDGTSGADTQYF. CDR3 sequence (DNA): TGTGCCAGCAGTGACGGGACTAGCGGGGCAGATACGCAGTATTTT.

This chain connects TRBV4-3 to TRBJ1-1; D ambiguous. Trimming left V 0 bases short and J 0 bases short, with 11 bases between. The CDR3 runs to 16 residues. Germline CDR1 LGHNA, CDR2 YSLEER. CDR3 protein: CASSQDPGFMNTEAFF. CDR3 bases: TGCGCCAGCAGCCAAGATCCGGGGTTCATGAACACTGAAGCTTTCTTT.

The rearrangement uses TRBV10-3 and TRBJ2-1, with TRBD2 identical over 12 bases. After removal of 6 bases from V and 8 bases from J, the junction contained 23 bases not matched to a gene. The CDR3 extends over 20 amino acids. Per germline, CDR1 ENHRY and CDR2 SYGVKD. The CDR3 DNA follows: TGTGCCATCAGGAATTCGGGTCTAGCGGGGGGGCCCGGAGGGTTGGATGAGCAGTTCTTC. Translation gives CAIRNSGLAGGPGGLDEQFF.

V usage is TRBV7-9 and J usage is TRBJ2-7, with a possible D match to TRBD1 (5 bases). The CDR3 consists of 14 residues. Looked up from germline, CDR1 is SEHNR and CDR2 is FQNEAQ (reference sequence). With 2 bases removed from V and 2 bases from J, the gap between germline ends came to 10 bases. CDR3: CASSLSSTAYEQYV. The CDR3 DNA reads TGTGCCAGCAGCTTATCCTCGACAGCCTACGAGCAGTACGTC.

V is TRBV18 and J is TRBJ1-2, with 8 bases aligning to TRBD1. The length of the CDR3 is 15 residues. Trimming cost V 2 bases and J 6 bases; bases outside gene matches: 8. Germline V gene data show CDR1 as KGHSH and CDR2 as LQKENI. The DNA of the CDR3 is TGTGCCAGCTCACCATCAGGACAGGGCGGTGATGGCTACACCTTC. It specifies CASSPSGQGGDGYTF.

V and J are TRBV19 and TRBJ1-5; D may be TRBD1 (5 bases). The germline gives CDR1 LNHDA, CDR2 SQIVND (reference sequence). The V and J ends lost 7 bases and 7 bases respectively, with 11 bases between them. This CDR3 comprises 12 residues. Written as DNA, the CDR3 is TGTGCCAGTACCCGGGGGACCCAGCCCCAGCATTTT. This gives the protein CASTRGTQPQHF.

The rearrangement uses TRBV18 and TRBJ2-2; 8 bases fit TRBD2. The CDR3 length is 16 residues. The V gene's germline CDR1 is KGHSH and CDR2 LQKENI. V shed 4 bases, J shed 3 bases, and the junction held 7 bases outside the gene matches. The CDR3 sequence is CASSLALADYTGELFF. CDR3 DNA sequence: TGTGCCAGCTCACTAGCACTAGCGGACTACACCGGGGAGCTGTTTTTT.

The chain carries TRBV30 and TRBJ2-7; 8 nucleotides align to TRBD1. Germline assignment: CDR1 GTSNPN and CDR2 SVGIG (reference sequence). CDR3 length equals 14 residues. V shed 4 bases and J 3 bases; nucleotides not matched to a gene: 8. The CDR3 nucleotides read TGTGCCTGGAATACCGGGACAGGCAACTACGAGCAGTACTTC. This gives the protein CAWNTGTGNYEQYF.

This clone was seen once. The chain combines TRBV28 with TRBJ2-3; no reliable D call. Deletions cut 1 base from V and 0 bases from J, with 11 bases between. Germline V gives CDR1 MDHEN, CDR2 SYDVKM. This CDR3 is 16 amino acids long. The CDR3 DNA reads TGTGCCAGCAGTTTATATTGGCGGACCAGCACAGATACGCAGTATTTT. Its translation: CASSLYWRTSTDTQYF.

The chain recombines TRBV15 with TRBJ2-1, with 9 bases that match TRBD2. From germline, CDR1 is LNHNV and CDR2 YYDKDF (reference sequence). V lost 1 base to trimming and J lost 10 bases; unmatched junction nucleotides: 8. The CDR3 has 15 amino acids. DNA for the CDR3: TGTGCCACCAGCAGAGGGCTAGCGGGAATTAGGGAGCAGTTCTTC. This encodes CATSRGLAGIREQFF. The whole variable domain, remainder taken from reference TRBV15 and TRBJ2-1, is DAMVIQNPRYQVTQFGKPVTLSCSQTLNHNVMYWYQQKSSQAPKLLFHYYDKDFNNEADTPDNFQSRRPNTSFCFLDIRSPGLGDTAMYLCATSRGLAGIREQFFGPGTRLTVL.

This chain joins TRBV15 and TRBJ2-7, with D hard to call. This CDR3 contains 14 residues. Germline CDR1 LNHNV, CDR2 YYDKDF (reference sequence). Trimming removed 1 base from V and 5 bases from J, with 12 bases in between. The CDR3 DNA is TGTGCCACCAGCAGAGGAAGTAGACGTGACGAGCAGTACGTC. It is translated as CATSRGSRRDEQYV.

The chain joins TRBV6-1 to TRBJ1-5, with TRBD1 identical over 7 bases. This CDR3 spans 16 amino acids. Germline loops: CDR1 MNHNS, CDR2 SASEGT. V lost 2 bases and J lost 4; bases outside the gene matches: 8. CDR3 in DNA: TGTGCCAGCAGTGAATATTACAGGGGACGTAATCAGCCCCAGCATTTT. Amino acids: CASSEYYRGRNQPQHF.

V is TRBV3-1 (or the pseudogene TRBV3-2) and J is TRBJ2-4; the match to TRBD2 covers 9 bases. Losses at the gene ends were 4 bases for V and 8 bases for J; bases not matched to a gene: 15. CDR1 and CDR2 (germline): LGHDT, YNNKEL (reference sequence). There are 17 residues in the CDR3. DNA of the CDR3: TGTGCCAGCAGCCGGCGAGCGGGAGGTGGTGTTGAGTACATTCAGTACTTC. It is translated as CASSRRAGGGVEYIQYF.

The gene calls are TRBV27 and TRBJ1-5; no firm D call. Trimming removed 3 bases at V and 3 bases at J, with 12 bases between. The CDR3 has 15 residues. Germline CDR1 MNHEY, CDR2 SMNVEV (reference sequence). CDR3 DNA sequence: TGTGCCAGCAGTTTTAGCCGGGAAGCCAATCAGCCCCAGCATTTT. Its protein product is CASSFSREANQPQHF.

This clone ranks as medium-sized. The J gene is TRBJ1-2, the V gene TRBV3-1 (or the pseudogene TRBV3-2), with D unclear. The germline gives CDR1 LGHDT, CDR2 YNNKEL (reference sequence). CDR3 length: 16 residues. V was cut by 1 base and J by 0 bases, with 12 bases left in between. CDR3 sequence: CASSQGIGEPNYGYTF. The CDR3 region has the DNA TGTGCCAGCAGCCAAGGAATCGGAGAGCCTAACTATGGCTACACCTTC.

V and J are TRBV2 and TRBJ1-6; 9 bases fit TRBD1. This CDR3 has 14 amino acids. Germline CDR1 reads SNHLY; CDR2 reads FYNNEI. V shed 5 bases, J shed 9 bases, and the junction held 5 bases outside the gene matches. CDR3 amino acids: CASSPDRGGSPLHF. The CDR3, as DNA: TGTGCCAGCAGTCCGGACAGGGGCGGTTCACCCCTCCACTTT.

The rearrangement links TRBV3-1 (or the pseudogene TRBV3-2) to TRBJ2-2; 8 bases line up with TRBD1. Germline V gives CDR1 LGHDT, CDR2 YNNKEL (reference sequence). Trimming cost V 4 bases and J 1 base; bases outside gene matches: 8. The CDR3 extends over 17 amino acids. This CDR3 is CASSPYPTGVNTGELFF. CDR3 nucleotides: TGTGCCAGCAGCCCCTATCCGACAGGGGTGAACACCGGGGAGCTGTTTTTT.

The chain is built from TRBV3-1 (or the pseudogene TRBV3-2) and TRBJ2-2, with a possible D match to TRBD2 (7 bases). The CDR3 loop spans 18 amino acids. The V end was cut by 4 bases, the J end by 0 bases, with 18 bases between. Germline V gene sequence: CDR1 LGHDT, CDR2 YNNKEL (reference sequence). The CDR3 DNA reads as TGTGCCAGCAGCCGACCCACGAGGGGGGGGGCGAACACCGGGGAGCTGTTTTTT. It yields the protein CASSRPTRGGANTGELFF.

The CDR3 is CASRRLADSYEQYF. The DNA of the CDR3 is TGCGCCAGCAGGCGGCTAGCGGACTCCTACGAGCAGTACTTC. The chain uses TRBV5-1 and TRBJ2-7; 7 bases fit TRBD2. The germline V gene has CDR1 SGHRS and CDR2 YFSETQ. The junction had 5 bases not matched to a gene; V was cut back by 5 bases and J by 0 bases. CDR3 length: 14 amino acids.

The rearrangement joins TRBV28 to TRBJ1-3; D uncertain. CDR1 and CDR2 (germline): MDHEN, SYDVKM. The CDR3 covers 13 residues. V was cut by 7 bases and J by 3 bases, with 10 bases left in between. The CDR3 nucleotides are TGTGCCAGCACCAATGGTGGTGGAAACACCATATATTTT. Protein: CASTNGGGNTIYF. The full variable domain, rest sourced from reference TRBV28 and TRBJ1-3, is DVKVTQSSRYLVKRTGEKVFLECVQDMDHENMFWYRQDPGLGLRLIYFSYDVKMKEKGDIPEGYSVSREKKERFSLILESASTNQTSMYLCASTNGGGNTIYFGEGSWLTVV.

This chain uses TRBV28 with TRBJ2-2; a weak D match, TRBD1 (6 bases). Deletions cut 8 bases from V and 2 bases from J, with 24 bases between. The CDR3 runs 18 residues. CDR1 and CDR2 (germline): MDHEN, SYDVKM. The CDR3 DNA sequence: TGTGCCAGCGACCTCACTCGACCAGGACAGACTAACACCGGGGAGCTGTTTTTT. Translated: CASDLTRPGQTNTGELFF. The full variable domain, in which reference TRBV28 and TRBJ2-2 provide the parts outside the CDR3, is DVKVTQSSRYLVKRTGEKVFLECVQDMDHENMFWYRQDPGLGLRLIYFSYDVKMKEKGDIPEGYSVSREKKERFSLILESASTNQTSMYLCASDLTRPGQTNTGELFFGEGSRLTVL.

Of note for this clone: Other nucleotide sequences from this sample produce the same CDR3. The rearrangement links TRBV27 to TRBJ2-2, with TRBD2 matching over 7 bases. Germline V CDR1 and CDR2: MNHEY, SMNVEV (reference sequence). The length of the CDR3 is 14 residues. V shed 4 bases, J shed 4 bases, and the junction held 3 bases outside the gene matches. CDR3 bases: TGTGCCAGCAGTTGGGGGGGTAGCACCGGGGAGCTGTTTTTT. This codes for CASSWGGSTGELFF.

The V gene is TRBV2, the J gene TRBJ2-1; 13 positions agree with TRBD2. This CDR3 is 18 amino acids long. The V and J ends lost 2 bases and 5 bases, in that order; junction bases with no gene match: 9. The V gene's germline CDR1 is SNHLY and CDR2 FYNNEI. For the CDR3, the DNA is TGTGCCAGCAGTGAACCCCTGGGACTAGCGGGGATAAACAATGAGCAGTTCTTC. Translation: CASSEPLGLAGINNEQFF. Looking up the rest from reference TRBV2 and TRBJ2-1 gives the full variable domain: EPEVTQTPSHQVTQMGQEVILRCVPISNHLYFYWYRQILGQKVEFLVSFYNNEISEKSEIFDDQFSVERPDGSNFTLKIRSTKLEDSAMYFCASSEPLGLAGINNEQFFGPGTRLTVL.

CDR3 DNA sequence: TGTGCCAGCAGTGACTCGTCGATTGGGGGCCTCGACACTGAAGCTTTCTTT. It is translated as CASSDSSIGGLDTEAFF. This chain joins TRBV6-4 and TRBJ1-1; maybe TRBD1 (6 bases). V lost 0 bases and J lost 3, with 17 bases in between. Germline V CDR1 and CDR2: MRHNA, SNTAGT. The CDR3 is 17 amino acids.

This chain connects TRBV3-1 (or the pseudogene TRBV3-2) to TRBJ2-1; no reliable D call. This CDR3 region has 13 residues. Germline V gives CDR1 LGHDT, CDR2 YNNKEL (reference sequence). V lost 0 bases and J lost 4, with 4 bases in between. DNA for the CDR3: TGTGCCAGCAGCCAAGATCCGTACAATGAGCAGTTCTTC. This gives the protein CASSQDPYNEQFF.

The V gene is TRBV4-1, the J gene TRBJ1-3, with TRBD1 identical over 9 bases. Germline V gene sequence: CDR1 MGHRA, CDR2 YSYEKL. J was trimmed by 0 bases and V by 1 base; bases with no gene match: 10. The CDR3 has 19 residues. CDR3: CASSQGGQGRKSSGNTIYF. CDR3 DNA: TGCGCCAGCAGCCAAGGCGGACAGGGGAGGAAGAGCTCTGGAAACACCATATATTTT.

The chain carries TRBV12-5 and TRBJ2-7; D is unresolved. The germline gives CDR1 LGHNT, CDR2 FRNRAP. The CDR3 consists of 14 residues. Between the trimmed V and J ends, which lost 1 base and 2 bases, there was a span of 9 bases. CDR3 DNA sequence: TGTGCTAGTGGTTTGGCTAGTGGGACCTACGAGCAGTACGTC. This codes for CASGLASGTYEQYV.

V gene TRBV6-5 combines with J gene TRBJ1-4, with D possibly TRBD1 on 6 matching bases. The CDR3 runs 14 residues. Germline values: CDR1 MNHEY, CDR2 SVGAGI. Trimming left V 5 bases short and J 10 bases short, with 17 bases between. The CDR3 region has the DNA TGTGCCAGCAGTACACAGGGATTGGGTAGAAAACTGTTTTTT. Translating it yields CASSTQGLGRKLFF.

The rearrangement uses TRBV13 and TRBJ2-3; weak D call: TRBD2 (7 bases). Germline values: CDR1 PRHDT, CDR2 FYEKMQ (reference sequence). Trimming cost V 4 bases and J 2 bases, with 16 bases left between them. The CDR3 covers 16 residues. This chain's CDR3 is CASSSYRGAITDTQYF. Written as DNA, the CDR3 is TGTGCCAGCAGCTCCTACCGGGGGGCCATCACAGATACGCAGTATTTT.

The chain's CDR3 is CASRKIGTGSYEQYV. Written as DNA, the CDR3 is TGTGCCAGCAGAAAGATCGGGACAGGGAGCTACGAGCAGTACGTC. This chain joins TRBV27 and TRBJ2-7, with 9 bases fitting TRBD1. V dropped 6 bases and J dropped 3; count of bases not matched to a gene: 9. The CDR3 sequence is 15 residues long. Germline V CDR1 and CDR2: MNHEY, SMNVEV (reference sequence).

This clone was observed a handful of times. This chain links TRBV6-6 with TRBJ2-7, with D possibly being TRBD1 (6 bases). This CDR3 spans 13 amino acids. Germline CDR1 and CDR2: MNHNY and SVGAGI (reference sequence). V dropped 0 bases and J dropped 3 bases, with 6 bases sitting between them. The CDR3 DNA reads as TGTGCCAGCAGTTACTCGGACAGCTACGAGCAGTACGTC. Translating it yields CASSYSDSYEQYV.